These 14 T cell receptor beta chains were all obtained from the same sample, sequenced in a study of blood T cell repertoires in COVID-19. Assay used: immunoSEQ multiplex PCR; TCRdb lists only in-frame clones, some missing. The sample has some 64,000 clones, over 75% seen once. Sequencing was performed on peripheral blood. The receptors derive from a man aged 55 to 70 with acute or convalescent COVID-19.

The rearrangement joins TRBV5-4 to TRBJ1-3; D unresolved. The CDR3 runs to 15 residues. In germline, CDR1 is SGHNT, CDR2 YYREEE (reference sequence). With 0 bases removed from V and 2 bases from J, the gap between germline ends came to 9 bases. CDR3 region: CASSLAPRTGNTIYF. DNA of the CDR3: TGTGCCAGCAGCTTGGCCCCCAGAACTGGAAACACCATATATTTT.

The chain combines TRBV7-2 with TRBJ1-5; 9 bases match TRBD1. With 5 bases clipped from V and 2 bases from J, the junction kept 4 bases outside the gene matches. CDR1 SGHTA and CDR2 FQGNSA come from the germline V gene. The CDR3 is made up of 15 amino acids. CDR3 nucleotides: TGTGCCAGCAGCGGGGACAGGGCCCGCAATCAGCCCCAGCATTTT. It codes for CASSGDRARNQPQHF. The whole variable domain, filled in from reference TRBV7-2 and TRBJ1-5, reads GAGVSQSPSNKVTEKGKDVELRCDPISGHTALYWYRQSLGQGLEFLIYFQGNSAPDKSGLPSDRFSAERTGGSVSTLTIQRTQQEDSAVYLCASSGDRARNQPQHFGDGTRLSIL.

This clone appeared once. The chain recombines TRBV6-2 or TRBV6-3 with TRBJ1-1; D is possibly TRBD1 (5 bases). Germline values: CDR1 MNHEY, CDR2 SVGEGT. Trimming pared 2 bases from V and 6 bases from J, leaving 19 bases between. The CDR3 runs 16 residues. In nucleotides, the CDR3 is TGTGCCAGCAGTTACCCACCGGGACTCCCGGGTTCTGAAGCTTTCTTT. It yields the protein CASSYPPGLPGSEAFF.

The CDR3 coding sequence is TGCAGCGTTGATAGGGGGGGTGGCTACACCTTC. This encodes CSVDRGGGYTF. V usage is TRBV29-1 and J usage is TRBJ1-2; maybe TRBD1 (6 bases). The CDR3 has 11 amino acids. Trimming shortened V by 3 bases and J by 7 bases, and 9 bases separated the two germline ends. The germline gives CDR1 SQVTM, CDR2 ANQGSEA.

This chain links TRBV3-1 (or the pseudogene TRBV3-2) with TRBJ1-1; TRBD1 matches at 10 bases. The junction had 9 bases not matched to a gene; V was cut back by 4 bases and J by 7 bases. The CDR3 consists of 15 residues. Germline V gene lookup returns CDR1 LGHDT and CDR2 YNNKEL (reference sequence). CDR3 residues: CASSRWGQGLGEAFF. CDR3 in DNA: TGTGCCAGCAGCCGATGGGGACAGGGGTTAGGTGAAGCTTTCTTT.

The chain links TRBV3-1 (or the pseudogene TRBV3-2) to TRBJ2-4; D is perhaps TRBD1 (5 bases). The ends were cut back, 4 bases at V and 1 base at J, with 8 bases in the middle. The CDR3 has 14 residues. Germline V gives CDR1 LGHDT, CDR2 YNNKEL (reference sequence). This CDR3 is CASSRKGAKNIQYF. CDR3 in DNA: TGTGCCAGCAGCCGGAAGGGGGCCAAAAACATTCAGTACTTC.

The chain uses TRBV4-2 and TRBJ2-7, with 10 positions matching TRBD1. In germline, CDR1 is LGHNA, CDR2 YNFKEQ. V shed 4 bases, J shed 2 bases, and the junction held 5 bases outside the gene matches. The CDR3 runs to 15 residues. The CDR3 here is CASSLGTGATYEQYF. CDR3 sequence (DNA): TGTGCCAGCAGCCTAGGGACAGGGGCCACCTACGAGCAGTACTTC.

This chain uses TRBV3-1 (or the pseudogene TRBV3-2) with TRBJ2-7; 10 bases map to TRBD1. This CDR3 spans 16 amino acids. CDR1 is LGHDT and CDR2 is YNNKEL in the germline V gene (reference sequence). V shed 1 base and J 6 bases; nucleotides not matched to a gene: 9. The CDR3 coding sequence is TGTGCCAGCAGCCAAGGCCCGACAGGGGGCAGTTCCGAGCAGTACTTC. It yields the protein CASSQGPTGGSSEQYF.

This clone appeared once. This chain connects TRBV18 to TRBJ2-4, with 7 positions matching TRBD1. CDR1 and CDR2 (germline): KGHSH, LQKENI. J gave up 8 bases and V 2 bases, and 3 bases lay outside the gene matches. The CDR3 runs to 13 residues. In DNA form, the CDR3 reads TGTGCCAGCTCACCAGACAGGGTTGACATTCAGTACTTC. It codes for CASSPDRVDIQYF.

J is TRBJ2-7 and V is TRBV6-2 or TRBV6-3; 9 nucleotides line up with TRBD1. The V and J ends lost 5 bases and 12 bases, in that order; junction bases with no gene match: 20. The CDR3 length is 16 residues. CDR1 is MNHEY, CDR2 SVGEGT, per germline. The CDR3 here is CASSPLWDRVGSSRYF. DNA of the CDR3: TGTGCCAGCAGTCCCTTATGGGACAGGGTAGGATCAAGTCGGTACTTC.

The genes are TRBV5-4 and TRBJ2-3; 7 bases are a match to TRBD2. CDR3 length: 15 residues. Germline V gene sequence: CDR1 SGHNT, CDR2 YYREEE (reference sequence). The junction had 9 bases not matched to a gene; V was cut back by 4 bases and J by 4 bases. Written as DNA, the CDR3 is TGTGCCAGCAGCCTTGATGGGAGGGGATCAGATACGCAGTATTTT. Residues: CASSLDGRGSDTQYF.

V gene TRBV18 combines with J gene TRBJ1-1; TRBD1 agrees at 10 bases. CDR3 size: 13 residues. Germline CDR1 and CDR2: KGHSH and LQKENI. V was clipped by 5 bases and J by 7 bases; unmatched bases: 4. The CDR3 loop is CASSNDRGLEAFF. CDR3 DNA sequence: TGTGCCAGCTCAAACGACAGGGGGCTTGAAGCTTTCTTT.

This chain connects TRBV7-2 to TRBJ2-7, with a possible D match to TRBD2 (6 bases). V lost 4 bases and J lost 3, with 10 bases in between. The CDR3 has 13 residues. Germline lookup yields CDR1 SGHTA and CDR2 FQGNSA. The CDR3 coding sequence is TGTGCCAGCAGCTCCGCGACTAGCTACGAGCAGTACTTC. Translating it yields CASSSATSYEQYF.

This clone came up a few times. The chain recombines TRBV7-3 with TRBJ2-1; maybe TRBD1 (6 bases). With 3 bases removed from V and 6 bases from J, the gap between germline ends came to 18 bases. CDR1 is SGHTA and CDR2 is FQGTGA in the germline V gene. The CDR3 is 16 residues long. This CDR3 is CASSFRGGASPNEQFF. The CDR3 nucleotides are TGTGCCAGCAGCTTTAGAGGGGGAGCGTCCCCCAATGAGCAGTTCTTC. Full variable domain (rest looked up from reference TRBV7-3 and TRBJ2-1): GAGVSQTPSNKVTEKGKYVELRCDPISGHTALYWYRQSLGQGPEFLIYFQGTGAADDSGLPNDRFFAVRPEGSVSTLKIQRTERGDSAVYLCASSFRGGASPNEQFFGPGTRLTVL.